Sequencing of this TCR beta chain was carried out in a study of T cell repertoires in cytomegalovirus infection. Study-level information: The public TCR beta signatures pointed to both CMV infection and matching HLA type. Study-wide points: Within the response measured ex vivo, HLA-C-restricted CMV-specific TCR beta clonotypes were dominant. The cumulative frequency of public TCR beta families distinguished individuals who carried CMV together with the relevant HLA.

This clonotype was seen only a few times. Its antigen is not identified. A single record per CDR3 protein comes from TCRdb applying MiXCR to the reads. The data show about 260,000 distinct CDR3 sequences, 12% to 15% seen once. Germline assignment: CDR1 DFQATT and CDR2 SNEGSKA (reference sequence). The trim removed 2 bases at V and 4 bases at J, leaving 4 bases unmatched. This CDR3 comprises 15 residues. This clonotype originated in a human donor in good health (CMV status not recorded). Some clones in this sample may be carry-over from other donors' samples. The rearrangement uses TRBV20-1 and TRBJ2-5, with 13 bases aligning to TRBD2. Sequenced input: PBMCs. DNA of the CDR3: TGCAGTGCTAGAATACTAGCGGGAGGGAGAGAGACCCAGTACTTC. It is translated as CSARILAGGRETQYF.